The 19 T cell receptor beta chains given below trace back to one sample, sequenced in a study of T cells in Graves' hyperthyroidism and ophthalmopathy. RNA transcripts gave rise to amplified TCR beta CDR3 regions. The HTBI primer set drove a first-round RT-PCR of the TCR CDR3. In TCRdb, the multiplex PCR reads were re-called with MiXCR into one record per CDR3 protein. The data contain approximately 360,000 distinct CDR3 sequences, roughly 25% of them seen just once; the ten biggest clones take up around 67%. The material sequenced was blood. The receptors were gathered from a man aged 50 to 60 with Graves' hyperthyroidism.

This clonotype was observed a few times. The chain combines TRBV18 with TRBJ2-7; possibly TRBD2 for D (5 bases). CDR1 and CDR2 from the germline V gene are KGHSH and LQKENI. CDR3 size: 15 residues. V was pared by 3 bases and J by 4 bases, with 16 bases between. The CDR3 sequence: CASSPYSGSAYEQYF. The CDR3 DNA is TGTGCCAGCTCACCGTATTCGGGGTCAGCATACGAGCAGTACTTC.

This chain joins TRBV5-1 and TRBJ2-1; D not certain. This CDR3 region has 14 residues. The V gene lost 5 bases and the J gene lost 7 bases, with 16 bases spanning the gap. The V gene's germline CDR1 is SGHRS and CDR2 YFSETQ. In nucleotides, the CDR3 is TGCGCCAGCAGGGGTACAAGGGCCGGGAATGAGCAGTTCTTC. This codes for CASRGTRAGNEQFF.

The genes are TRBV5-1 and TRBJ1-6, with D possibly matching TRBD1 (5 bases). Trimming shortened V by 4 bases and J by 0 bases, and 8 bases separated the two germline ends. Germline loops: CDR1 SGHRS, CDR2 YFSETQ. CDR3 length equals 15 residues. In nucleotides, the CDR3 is TGCGCCAGCAGCGGGGACCACTCCTATAATTCACCCCTCCACTTT. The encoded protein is CASSGDHSYNSPLHF.

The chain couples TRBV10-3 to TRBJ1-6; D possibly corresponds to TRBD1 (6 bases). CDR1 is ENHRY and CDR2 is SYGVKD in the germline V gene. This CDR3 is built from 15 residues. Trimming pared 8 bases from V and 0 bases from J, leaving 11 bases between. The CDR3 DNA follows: TGTGCCATCGGGGGGCGAAGCTCCTATAATTCACCCCTCCACTTT. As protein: CAIGGRSSYNSPLHF.

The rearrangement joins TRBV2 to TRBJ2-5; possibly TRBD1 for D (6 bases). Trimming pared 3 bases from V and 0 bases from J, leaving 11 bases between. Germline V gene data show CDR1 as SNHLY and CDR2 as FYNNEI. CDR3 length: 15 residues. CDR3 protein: CASSDGWTDQETQYF. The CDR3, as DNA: TGTGCCAGCAGTGATGGGTGGACAGACCAAGAGACCCAGTACTTC.

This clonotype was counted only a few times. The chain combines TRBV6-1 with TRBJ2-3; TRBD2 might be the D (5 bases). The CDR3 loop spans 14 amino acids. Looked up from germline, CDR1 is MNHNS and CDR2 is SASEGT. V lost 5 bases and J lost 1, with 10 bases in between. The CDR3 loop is CASSYSGRTDTQYF. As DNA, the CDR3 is TGTGCCAGCAGTTACAGCGGACGCACAGATACGCAGTATTTT.

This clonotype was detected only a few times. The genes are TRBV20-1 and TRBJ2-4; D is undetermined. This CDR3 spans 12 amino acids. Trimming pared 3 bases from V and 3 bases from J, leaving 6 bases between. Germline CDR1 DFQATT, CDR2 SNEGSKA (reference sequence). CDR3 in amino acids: CSASGYKNIQYF. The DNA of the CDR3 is TGCAGTGCTAGCGGGTACAAAAACATTCAGTACTTC.

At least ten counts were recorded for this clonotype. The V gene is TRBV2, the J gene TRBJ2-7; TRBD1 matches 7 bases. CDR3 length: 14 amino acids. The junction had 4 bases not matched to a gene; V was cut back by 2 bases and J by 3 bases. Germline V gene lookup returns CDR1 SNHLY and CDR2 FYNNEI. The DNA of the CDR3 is TGTGCCAGCAGTGAACGTGACAGGGACTACGAGCAGTACTTC. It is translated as CASSERDRDYEQYF.

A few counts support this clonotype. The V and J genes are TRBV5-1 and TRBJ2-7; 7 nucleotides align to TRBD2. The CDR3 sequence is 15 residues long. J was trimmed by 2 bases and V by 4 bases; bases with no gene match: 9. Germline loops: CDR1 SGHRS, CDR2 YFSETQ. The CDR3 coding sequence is TGCGCCAGCAGCCCTACTCGCGGGGGTACCTACGAGCAGTACTTC. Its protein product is CASSPTRGGTYEQYF. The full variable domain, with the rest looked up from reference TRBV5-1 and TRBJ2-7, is KAGVTQTPRYLIKTRGQQVTLSCSPISGHRSVSWYQQTPGQGLQFLFEYFSETQRNKGNFPGRFSGRQFSNSRSEMNVSTLELGDSALYLCASSPTRGGTYEQYFGPGTRLTVT.

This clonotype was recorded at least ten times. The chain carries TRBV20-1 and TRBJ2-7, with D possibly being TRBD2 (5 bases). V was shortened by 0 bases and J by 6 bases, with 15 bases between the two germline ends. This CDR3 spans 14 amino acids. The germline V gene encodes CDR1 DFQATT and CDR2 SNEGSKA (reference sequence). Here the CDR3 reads CSARDGRTSTEQYF. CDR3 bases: TGCAGTGCTAGAGATGGTAGAACTAGTACCGAGCAGTACTTC.

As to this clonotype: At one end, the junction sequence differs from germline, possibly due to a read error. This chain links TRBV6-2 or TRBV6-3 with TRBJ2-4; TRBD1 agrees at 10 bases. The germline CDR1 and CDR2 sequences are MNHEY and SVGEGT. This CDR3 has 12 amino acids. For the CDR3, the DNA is TGTGCCAGCGGGGACAGGGGTAACATTCAGTGCTTC. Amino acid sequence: CASGDRGNIQCF.

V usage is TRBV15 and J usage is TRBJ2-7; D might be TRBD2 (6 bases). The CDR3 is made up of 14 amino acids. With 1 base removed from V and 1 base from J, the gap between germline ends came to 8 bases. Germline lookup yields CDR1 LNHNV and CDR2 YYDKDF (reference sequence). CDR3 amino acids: CATSRVGGSYEQYF. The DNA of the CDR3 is TGTGCCACCAGCAGAGTGGGGGGATCCTACGAGCAGTACTTC.

CDR3 loop: CASSPHRDTEAFF. CDR3 nucleotides: TGTGCCAGCTCACCCCATAGGGACACTGAAGCTTTCTTT. The V call is TRBV18, the J call TRBJ1-1; D is unclear. V was trimmed by 3 bases and J by 3 bases, leaving 8 bases between them. This CDR3 is built from 13 residues. CDR1 is KGHSH and CDR2 is LQKENI in the germline V gene. The variable domain in full, with the rest retrieved from reference TRBV18 and TRBJ1-1, is NAGVMQNPRHLVRRRGQEARLRCSPMKGHSHVYWYRQLPEEGLKFMVYLQKENIIDESGMPKERFSAEFPKEGPSILRIQQVVRGDSAAYFCASSPHRDTEAFFGQGTRLTVV.

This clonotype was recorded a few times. The CDR3 is CASSLGGISSDTQYF. The CDR3 DNA sequence: TGCGCCAGCAGCTTGGGCGGGATTAGCTCAGATACGCAGTATTTT. The gene calls are TRBV5-1 and TRBJ2-3; TRBD2 might be the D (6 bases). V lost 0 bases to trimming and J lost 4 bases, with 12 bases between them. Germline values: CDR1 SGHRS, CDR2 YFSETQ. The CDR3 is 15 residues long.

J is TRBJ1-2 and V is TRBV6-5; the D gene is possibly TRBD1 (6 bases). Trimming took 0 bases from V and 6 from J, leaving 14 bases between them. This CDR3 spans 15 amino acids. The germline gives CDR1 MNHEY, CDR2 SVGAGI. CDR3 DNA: TGTGCCAGCAGTTACTCTTCAGGGGAGTTCAATGGCTACACCTTC. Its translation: CASSYSSGEFNGYTF.

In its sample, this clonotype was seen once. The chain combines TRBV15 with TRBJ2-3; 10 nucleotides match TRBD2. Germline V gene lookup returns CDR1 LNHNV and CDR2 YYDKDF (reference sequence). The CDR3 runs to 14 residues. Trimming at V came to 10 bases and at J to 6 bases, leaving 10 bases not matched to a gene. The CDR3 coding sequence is TGTGCCAGTACTAGCGGGATACCCACCGATACGCAGTATTTT. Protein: CASTSGIPTDTQYF.

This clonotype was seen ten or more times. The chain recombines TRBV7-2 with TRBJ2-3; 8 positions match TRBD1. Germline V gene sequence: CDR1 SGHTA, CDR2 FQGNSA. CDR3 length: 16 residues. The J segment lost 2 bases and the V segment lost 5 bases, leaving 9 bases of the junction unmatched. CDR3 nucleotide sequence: TGTGCCAGCAGCAGGACAGGGTTGGGGCTCACAGATACGCAGTATTTT. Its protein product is CASSRTGLGLTDTQYF.

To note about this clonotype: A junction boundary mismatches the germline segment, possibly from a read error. Here the CDR3 DNA reads TGCGCCAGCAGCCCGTCTCCAGACCAGGACAATGAGCAGTTCTTC. Translating it yields CASSPSPDQDNEQFF. The chain links TRBV7-3 to TRBJ2-1; no firm D call. CDR3 length equals 15 residues. Looked up from germline, CDR1 is SGHTA and CDR2 is FQGTGA.

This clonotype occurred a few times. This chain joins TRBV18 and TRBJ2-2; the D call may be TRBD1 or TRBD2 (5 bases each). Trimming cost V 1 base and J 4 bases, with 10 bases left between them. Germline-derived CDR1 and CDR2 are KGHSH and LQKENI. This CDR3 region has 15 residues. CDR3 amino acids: CASSPRPGSTGELFF. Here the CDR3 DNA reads TGTGCCAGCTCACCACGGCCAGGGAGCACCGGGGAGCTGTTTTTT. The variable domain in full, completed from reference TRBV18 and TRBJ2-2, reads NAGVMQNPRHLVRRRGQEARLRCSPMKGHSHVYWYRQLPEEGLKFMVYLQKENIIDESGMPKERFSAEFPKEGPSILRIQQVVRGDSAAYFCASSPRPGSTGELFFGEGSRLTVL.